A selection of T cell receptor beta chains follows, all from one sample in a study of blood T cell repertoires in COVID-19. Using immunoSEQ multiplex PCR, the repertoire was profiled, and TCRdb retains in-frame clones only, with some absent. The sample holds about 140,000 clones; roughly 80% are singletons and the top ten take 16%. Source material: peripheral blood. Every receptor here comes from a man aged 50 to 60 with acute or convalescent COVID-19. Each CDR3 is given with its conserved first and last residue. Each record gives: clone size, V gene, D gene, J gene, CDR3 DNA, CDR3 protein. The D gene is left open where the match is weak. For some rows the clone size is stated as once, few or many, or as a class when expanded; others skip it.

-,TRBV2,TRBD2,TRBJ2-5,TGTGCCAGCAGTGGTCTAGCGGCCGCCGGGACCCAGTACTTC,CASSGLAAAGTQYF
-,TRBV5-4,-,TRBJ1-2,TGTGCCAGCAGCTTCCGGGTAGCGGACTATGGCTACACCTTC,CASSFRVADYGYTF
-,TRBV3-1/TRBV3-2,TRBD2,TRBJ2-3,TGTGCCAGCAGGACCAGCGGGGGGGCCCTGGATACGCAGTATTTT,CASRTSGGALDTQYF
-,TRBV4-1,TRBD1,TRBJ1-2,TGCGCCAGCAGCCACGATACAGGGGCGAACTATGGCTACACCTTC,CASSHDTGANYGYTF
-,TRBV5-5,-,TRBJ1-5,TGTGCCAGCAGCCCTGCAGGGTGGAATCAGCCCCAGCATTTT,CASSPAGWNQPQHF
-,TRBV11-2,TRBD2,TRBJ2-3,TGTGCCAGCAGCCGAGGACTAGCGGGGGGTATCACAGATACGCAGTATTTT,CASSRGLAGGITDTQYF
few,TRBV14,TRBD1,TRBJ2-2,TGTGCCAGCAGCCAAGTAACAGGGGGAACCGGGGAGCTGTTTTTT,CASSQVTGGTGELFF
-,TRBV7-7,-,TRBJ2-1,TGTGCCAGCAGCTTCTCACGGGGTCAGAATGAGCAGTTCTTC,CASSFSRGQNEQFF
-,TRBV20-1,TRBD2,TRBJ2-3,TGCAGTGCTAGTAAACTAGCGGGGGATCTCACAGATACGCAGTATTTT,CSASKLAGDLTDTQYF
-,TRBV24-1,-,TRBJ2-2,TGTGCCACCAGTGATTCAACAGCACTCACCGGGGAGCTGTTTTTT,CATSDSTALTGELFF
-,TRBV30,TRBD1,TRBJ1-5,TGTGCCTGTAACAGGGGGATCAATCAGCCCCAGCATTTT,CACNRGINQPQHF
-,TRBV4-1,-,TRBJ1-4,TGCGCCAGCAGCCAAGAACCGGGAGGGCAGTTCGGAAAACTGTTTTTT,CASSQEPGGQFGKLFF
-,TRBV5-1,TRBD1,TRBJ2-2,TGCGCCAGCAGCTTGGGAGGGACAGGGGGCACCGGGGAGCTGTTTTTT,CASSLGGTGGTGELFF
-,TRBV9,TRBD2,TRBJ2-1,TGTGCCAGCAGCGTAGTATCGGGGGGGCCTAATGAGCAGTTCTTC,CASSVVSGGPNEQFF
-,TRBV5-4,-,TRBJ1-2,TGTGCCAGCAGCTTGGCCGTAGATGTAGCTAACTATGGCTACACCTTC,CASSLAVDVANYGYTF
-,TRBV5-1,-,TRBJ2-2,TGCGCCAGCAGCTTGGTCCAGGCATCGAACACCGGGGAGCTGTTTTTT,CASSLVQASNTGELFF
few,TRBV3-1/TRBV3-2,TRBD2,TRBJ2-1,TGTGCCACCCGTCTAGGAGCGGGGGGCTACAATGAGCAGTTCTTC,CATRLGAGGYNEQFF